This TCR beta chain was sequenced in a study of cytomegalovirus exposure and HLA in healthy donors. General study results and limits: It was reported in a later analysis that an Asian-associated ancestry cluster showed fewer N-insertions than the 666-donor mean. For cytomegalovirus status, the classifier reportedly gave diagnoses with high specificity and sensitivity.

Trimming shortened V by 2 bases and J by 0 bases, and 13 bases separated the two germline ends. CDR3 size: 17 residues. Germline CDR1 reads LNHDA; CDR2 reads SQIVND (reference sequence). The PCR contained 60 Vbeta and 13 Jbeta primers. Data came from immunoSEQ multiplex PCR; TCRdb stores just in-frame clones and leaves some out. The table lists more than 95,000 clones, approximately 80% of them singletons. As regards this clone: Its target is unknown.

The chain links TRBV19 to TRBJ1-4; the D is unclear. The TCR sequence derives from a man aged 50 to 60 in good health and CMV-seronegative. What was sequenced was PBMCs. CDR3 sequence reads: CASSIMLQPATNEKLFF. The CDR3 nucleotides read TGTGCCAGTAGTATAATGTTACAGCCTGCAACTAATGAAAAACTGTTTTTT.